This TCR beta chain derives from a study of blood T cell repertoires in COVID-19. At the level of the study: Italy, Spain and the United States were the sources of the convalescent and acute COVID-19 samples. T cells, B-cell-depleted T cells, or PBMCs provided the cDNA or gDNA that served as material.

Germline V gene data show CDR1 as MNHEY and CDR2 as SVGAGI. V lost 2 bases to trimming and J lost 4 bases; unmatched junction nucleotides: 6. This CDR3 has 15 amino acids. Per the study methods: Estimated nucleated cell counts came from reference gene primer amplification. Sequencing used immunoSEQ multiplex PCR; TCRdb keeps in-frame clones, though not all of them. V and J calls and clone size follow that table, whereas D and trimming were derived from the DNA. In the table there are some 190,000 clones, more than 80% of which are singletons. V gene TRBV6-5 combines with J gene TRBJ2-5; 8 bases align to TRBD1. Sequenced input: peripheral blood. The sequence was obtained from a woman aged 55-69 years with acute or convalescent COVID-19. CDR3 amino acids: CASSYGGTGGETQYF. The CDR3 region has the DNA TGTGCCAGCAGTTACGGGGGGACAGGCGGAGAGACCCAGTACTTC.